What follows are 8 T cell receptor beta chains derived from one specimen sequenced in a study of OX40 agonist ivuxolimab in advanced cancers. The table came from immunoSEQ multiplex PCR; TCRdb's copy has only in-frame clones and leaves some out. The sample has roughly 100,000 clones, 70% to 85% seen once. The sample here was CD4+ or CD8+ T cells sorted from blood, taken in a trial of the OX40 agonist ivuxolimab. These receptors all stem from an adult with an advanced solid tumor such as melanoma, head and neck, liver or kidney cancer.

This clone was counted a few times. The gene calls are TRBV6-5 and TRBJ1-4; a weak D match, TRBD1 (5 bases). CDR3 size: 14 residues. Germline lookup yields CDR1 MNHEY and CDR2 SVGAGI. Trimming cost V 6 bases and J 8 bases, with 16 bases left between them. CDR3 loop: CASSLGTRGEKLFF. The CDR3 DNA follows: TGTGCCAGCAGCCTAGGGACTCGGGGGGAAAAACTGTTTTTT.

V usage is TRBV11-2 and J usage is TRBJ2-5; TRBD2 aligns across 15 bases. This CDR3 is 16 amino acids long. The V segment lost 5 bases and the J segment 5 bases; nucleotides outside the gene matches: 6. Germline CDR1 is SGHAT and CDR2 is FQNNGV. CDR3 amino acids: CASSPRTSGREETQYF. The CDR3 DNA sequence: TGTGCCAGCAGCCCAAGGACTAGCGGGAGGGAGGAGACCCAGTACTTC.

V is TRBV27 and J is TRBJ2-5; D is unresolved. The end of the DNA aligns better with TRBJ2-7, so the J call may be wrong. Germline assignment: CDR1 MNHEY and CDR2 SMNVEV (reference sequence). This CDR3 is 14 amino acids long. In DNA, the CDR3 is TGTGCCAGCAGTTTATCTGTCAGGACCTACGAGCAGTACTTC. Its translation is CASSLSVRTYEQYF.

The genes are TRBV5-1 and TRBJ2-1; TRBD2 agrees at 7 bases. Germline CDR1 is SGHRS and CDR2 is YFSETQ. CDR3 length equals 14 residues. J gave up 10 bases and V 0 bases, and 7 bases lay outside the gene matches. CDR3 bases: TGCGCCAGCAGCTTGGCCGCGGGAGTAGTGGAGCAGTTCTTC. This gives the protein CASSLAAGVVEQFF.

The rearrangement uses TRBV5-4 and TRBJ2-7; no clear D gene. V was pared by 4 bases and J by 5 bases, with 10 bases between. The CDR3 has 12 residues. Germline-derived CDR1 and CDR2 are SGHNT and YYREEE (reference sequence). The CDR3: CASSVPGDEQYF. The CDR3 nucleotides are TGTGCCAGCAGCGTACCGGGTGACGAGCAGTACTTC.

J is TRBJ2-2 and V is TRBV19; a weak D match, TRBD1 (5 bases). The CDR3 extends over 15 amino acids. In germline, CDR1 is LNHDA, CDR2 SQIVND (reference sequence). The germline V and J ends were trimmed by 7 bases and 5 bases, with 17 bases remaining between them. CDR3: CASTSWGVRTGELFF. CDR3 DNA sequence: TGTGCCAGTACCTCCTGGGGCGTGAGGACCGGGGAGCTGTTTTTT.

This clone has a handful of counts. The rearrangement links TRBV18 to TRBJ2-1; D uncertain. The CDR3 runs 11 residues. The V end lost 2 bases, the J end lost 8 bases, and 4 bases lay between the germline ends. CDR1 is KGHSH, CDR2 LQKENI, per germline. CDR3 sequence: CASSPGDEQFF. CDR3 DNA sequence: TGTGCCAGCTCACCAGGGGATGAGCAGTTCTTC.

Here the CDR3 DNA reads TGTGCCAGCAGCTTGAACCTGGAAGAGACCCAGTACTTC. Translated, it gives CASSLNLEETQYF. The chain links TRBV7-2 to TRBJ2-5, with D unresolved. The CDR3 runs to 13 residues. Trimming removed 3 bases at V and 3 bases at J, with 8 bases between. Per the germline V gene, CDR1 is SGHTA and CDR2 is FQGNSA. The full variable domain, rest sourced from reference TRBV7-2 and TRBJ2-5, is GAGVSQSPSNKVTEKGKDVELRCDPISGHTALYWYRQSLGQGLEFLIYFQGNSAPDKSGLPSDRFSAERTGGSVSTLTIQRTQQEDSAVYLCASSLNLEETQYFGPGTRLLVL.